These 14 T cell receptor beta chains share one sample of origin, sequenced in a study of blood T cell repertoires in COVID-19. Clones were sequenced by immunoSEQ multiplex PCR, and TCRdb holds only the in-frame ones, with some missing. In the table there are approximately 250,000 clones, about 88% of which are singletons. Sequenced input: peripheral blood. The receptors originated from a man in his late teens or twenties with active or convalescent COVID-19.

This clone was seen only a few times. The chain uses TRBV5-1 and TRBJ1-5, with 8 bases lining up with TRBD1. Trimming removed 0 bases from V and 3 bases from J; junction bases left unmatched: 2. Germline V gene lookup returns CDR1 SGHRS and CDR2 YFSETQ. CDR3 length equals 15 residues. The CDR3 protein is CASSLEGQANQPQHF. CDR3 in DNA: TGCGCCAGCAGCTTGGAGGGACAGGCCAATCAGCCCCAGCATTTT.

The CDR3 spells CASSDRGLGHNEQFF. The CDR3 nucleotides are TGTGCCAGCAGTGACAGGGGGCTCGGTCACAATGAGCAGTTCTTC. The V and J genes are TRBV6-1 and TRBJ2-1, with TRBD1 matching over 8 bases. After removal of 3 bases from V and 5 bases from J, the junction contained 6 bases not matched to a gene. The CDR3 runs to 15 residues. CDR1 MNHNS and CDR2 SASEGT come from the germline V gene.

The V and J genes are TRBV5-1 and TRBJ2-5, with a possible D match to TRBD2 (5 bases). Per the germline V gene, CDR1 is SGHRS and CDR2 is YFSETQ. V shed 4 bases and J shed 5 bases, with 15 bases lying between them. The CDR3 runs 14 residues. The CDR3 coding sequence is TGCGCCAGCAGCGCGTCCGAGGGATTCGAGACCCAGTACTTC. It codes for CASSASEGFETQYF. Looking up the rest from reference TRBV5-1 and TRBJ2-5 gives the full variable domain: KAGVTQTPRYLIKTRGQQVTLSCSPISGHRSVSWYQQTPGQGLQFLFEYFSETQRNKGNFPGRFSGRQFSNSRSEMNVSTLELGDSALYLCASSASEGFETQYFGPGTRLLVL.

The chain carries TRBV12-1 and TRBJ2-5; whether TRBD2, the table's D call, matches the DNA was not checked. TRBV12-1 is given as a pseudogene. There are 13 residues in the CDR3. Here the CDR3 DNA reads TGTGCCAGCAGCCTAGCGGGAGGAGAGACCCAGTACTTC. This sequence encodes CASSLAGGETQYF.

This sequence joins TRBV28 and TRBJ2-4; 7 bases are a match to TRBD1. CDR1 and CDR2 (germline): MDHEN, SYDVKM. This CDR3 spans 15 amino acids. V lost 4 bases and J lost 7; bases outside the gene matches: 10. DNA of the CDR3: TGTGCCAGCAGTTCCCCCGGACAGGCGGCGAACATTCAGTACTTC. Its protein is CASSSPGQAANIQYF.

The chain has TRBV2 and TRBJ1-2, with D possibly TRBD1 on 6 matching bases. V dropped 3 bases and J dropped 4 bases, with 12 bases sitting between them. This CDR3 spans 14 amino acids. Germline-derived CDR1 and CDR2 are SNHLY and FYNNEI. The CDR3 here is CASSDQGSTYGYTF. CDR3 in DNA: TGTGCCAGCAGTGACCAGGGGTCGACCTATGGCTACACCTTC.

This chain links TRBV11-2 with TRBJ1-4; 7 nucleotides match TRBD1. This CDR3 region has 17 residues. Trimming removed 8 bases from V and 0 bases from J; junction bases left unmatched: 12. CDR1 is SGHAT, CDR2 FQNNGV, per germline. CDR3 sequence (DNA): TGTGCCAGCTCACAAAGGGGGCAATCTGCAACTAATGAAAAACTGTTTTTT. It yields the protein CASSQRGQSATNEKLFF.

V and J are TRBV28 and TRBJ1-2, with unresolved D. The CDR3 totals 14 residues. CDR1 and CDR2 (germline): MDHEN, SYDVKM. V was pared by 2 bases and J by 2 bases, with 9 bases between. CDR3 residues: CASSLRGLNYGYTF. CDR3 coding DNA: TGTGCCAGCAGTTTAAGAGGGTTGAACTATGGCTACACCTTC.

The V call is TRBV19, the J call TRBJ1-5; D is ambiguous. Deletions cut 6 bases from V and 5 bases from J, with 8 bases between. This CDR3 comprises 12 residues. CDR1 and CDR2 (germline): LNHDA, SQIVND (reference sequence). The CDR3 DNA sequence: TGTGCCAGTAGCCCCCATGATCAGCCCCAGCATTTT. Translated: CASSPHDQPQHF.

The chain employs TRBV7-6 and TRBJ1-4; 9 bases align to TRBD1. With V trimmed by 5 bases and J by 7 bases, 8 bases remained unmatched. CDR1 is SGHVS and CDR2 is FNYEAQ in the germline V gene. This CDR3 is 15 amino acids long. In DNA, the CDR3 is TGTGCCAGCAGCCAAAACAGGGGGCGAGGTGAAAAACTGTTTTTT. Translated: CASSQNRGRGEKLFF.

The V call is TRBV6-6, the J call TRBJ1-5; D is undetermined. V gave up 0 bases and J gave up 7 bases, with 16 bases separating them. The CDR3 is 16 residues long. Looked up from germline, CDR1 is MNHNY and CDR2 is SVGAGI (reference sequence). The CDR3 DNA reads TGTGCCAGCAGTTACTCAGGAGGGAGACCAGAACAGCCCCAGCATTTT. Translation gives CASSYSGGRPEQPQHF.

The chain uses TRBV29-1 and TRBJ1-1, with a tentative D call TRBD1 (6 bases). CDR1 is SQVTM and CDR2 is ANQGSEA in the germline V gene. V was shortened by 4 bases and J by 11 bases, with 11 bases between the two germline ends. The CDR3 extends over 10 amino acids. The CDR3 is CSVGTVEAFF. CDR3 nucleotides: TGCAGCGTTGGGACAGTTGAGGCTTTCTTT.

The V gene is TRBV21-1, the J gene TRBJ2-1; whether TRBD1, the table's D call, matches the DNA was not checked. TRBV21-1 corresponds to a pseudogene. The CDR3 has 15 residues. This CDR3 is CASSKPSGPDNEQFF. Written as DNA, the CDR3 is TGTGCCAGCAGCAAACCCTCAGGTCCGGACAATGAGCAGTTCTTC.

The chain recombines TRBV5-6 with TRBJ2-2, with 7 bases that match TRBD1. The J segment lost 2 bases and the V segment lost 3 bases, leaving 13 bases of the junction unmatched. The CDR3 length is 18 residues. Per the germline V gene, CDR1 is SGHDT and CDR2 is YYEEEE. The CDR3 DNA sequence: TGTGCCAGCAGCTCGGACAGGAGCGTGAGGGTTAACACCGGGGAGCTGTTTTTT. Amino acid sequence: CASSSDRSVRVNTGELFF.